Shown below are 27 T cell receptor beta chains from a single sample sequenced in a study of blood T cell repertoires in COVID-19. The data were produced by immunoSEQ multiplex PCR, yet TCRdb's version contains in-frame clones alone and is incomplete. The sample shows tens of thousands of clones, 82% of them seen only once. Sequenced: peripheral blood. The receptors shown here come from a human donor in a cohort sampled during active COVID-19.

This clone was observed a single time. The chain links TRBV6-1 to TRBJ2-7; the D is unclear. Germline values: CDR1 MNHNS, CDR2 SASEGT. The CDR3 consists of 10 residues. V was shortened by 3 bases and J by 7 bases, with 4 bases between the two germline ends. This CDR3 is CASSDREQYF. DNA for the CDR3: TGTGCCAGCAGTGATCGGGAGCAGTACTTC.

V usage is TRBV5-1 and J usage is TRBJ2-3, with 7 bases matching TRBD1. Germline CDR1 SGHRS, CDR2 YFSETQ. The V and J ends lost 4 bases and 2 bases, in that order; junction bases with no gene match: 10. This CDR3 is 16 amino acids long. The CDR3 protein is CASSPGTARFTDTQYF. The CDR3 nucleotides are TGCGCCAGCAGCCCCGGGACAGCCAGATTCACAGATACGCAGTATTTT.

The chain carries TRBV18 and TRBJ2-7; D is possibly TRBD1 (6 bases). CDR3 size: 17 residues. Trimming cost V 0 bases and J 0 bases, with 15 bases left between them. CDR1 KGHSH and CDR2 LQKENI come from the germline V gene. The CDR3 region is CASSPPLQGPNSYEQYF. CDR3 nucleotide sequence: TGTGCCAGCTCACCACCGTTGCAGGGGCCAAACTCCTACGAGCAGTACTTC.

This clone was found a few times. This CDR3 is CASSRKETGEDTQYF. The DNA of the CDR3 is TGTGCCAGCAGCCGGAAAGAGACAGGGGAAGATACGCAGTATTTT. The V gene is TRBV5-4, the J gene TRBJ2-3; 8 bases fit TRBD1. The CDR3 is made up of 15 amino acids. The J segment lost 5 bases and the V segment lost 4 bases, leaving 9 bases of the junction unmatched. Germline CDR1 and CDR2: SGHNT and YYREEE (reference sequence).

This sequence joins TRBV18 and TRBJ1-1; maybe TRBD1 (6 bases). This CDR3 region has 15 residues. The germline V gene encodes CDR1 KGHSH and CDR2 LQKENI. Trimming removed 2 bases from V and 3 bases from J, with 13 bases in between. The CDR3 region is CASSPAQGRDTEAFF. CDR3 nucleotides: TGTGCCAGCTCACCAGCGCAGGGGAGGGACACTGAAGCTTTCTTT.

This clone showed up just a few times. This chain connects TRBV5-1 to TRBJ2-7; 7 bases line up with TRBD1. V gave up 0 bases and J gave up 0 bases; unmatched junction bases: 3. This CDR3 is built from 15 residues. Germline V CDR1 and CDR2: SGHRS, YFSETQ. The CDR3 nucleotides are TGCGCCAGCAGCTTGGACAGGGGAAGCTCCTACGAGCAGTACTTC. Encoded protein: CASSLDRGSSYEQYF.

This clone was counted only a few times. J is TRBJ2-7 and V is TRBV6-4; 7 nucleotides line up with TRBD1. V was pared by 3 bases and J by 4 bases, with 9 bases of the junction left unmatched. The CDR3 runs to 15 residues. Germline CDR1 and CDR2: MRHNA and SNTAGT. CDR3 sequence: CASSDPVDRAYEQYF. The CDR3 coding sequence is TGTGCCAGCAGTGATCCAGTCGACAGGGCGTACGAGCAGTACTTC.

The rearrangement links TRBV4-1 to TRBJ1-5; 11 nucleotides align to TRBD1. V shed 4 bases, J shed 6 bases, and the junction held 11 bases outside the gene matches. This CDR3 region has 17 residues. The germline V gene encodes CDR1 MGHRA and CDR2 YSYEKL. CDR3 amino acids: CASSRQTGTGGSQPQHF. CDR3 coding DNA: TGCGCCAGCAGCCGACAAACCGGGACAGGGGGGTCTCAGCCCCAGCATTTT.

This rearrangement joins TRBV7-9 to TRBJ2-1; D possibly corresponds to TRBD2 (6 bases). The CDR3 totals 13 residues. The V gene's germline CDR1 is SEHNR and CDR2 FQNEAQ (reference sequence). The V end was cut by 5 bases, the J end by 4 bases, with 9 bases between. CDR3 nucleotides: TGTGCCAGCAGCCCCGCGGGGTACAATGAGCAGTTCTTC. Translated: CASSPAGYNEQFF.

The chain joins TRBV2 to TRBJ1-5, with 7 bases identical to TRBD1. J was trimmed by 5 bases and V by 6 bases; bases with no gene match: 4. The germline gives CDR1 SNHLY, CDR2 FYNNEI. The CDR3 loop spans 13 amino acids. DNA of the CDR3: TGTGCCAGCAGGTGGACAGGCGATCAGCCCCAGCATTTT. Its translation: CASRWTGDQPQHF.

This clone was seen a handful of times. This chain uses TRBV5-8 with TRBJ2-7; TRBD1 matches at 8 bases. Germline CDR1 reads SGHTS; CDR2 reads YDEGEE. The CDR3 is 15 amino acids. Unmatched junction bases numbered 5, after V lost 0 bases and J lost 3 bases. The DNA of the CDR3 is TGTGCCAGCAGCTTGGAGCAGGGGGCAGGCTACGAGCAGTACTTC. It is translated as CASSLEQGAGYEQYF.

CDR3 DNA sequence: TGTGCCAGCAGTTATTTGGACAGATCCTACGAGCAGTACTTC. Its protein is CASSYLDRSYEQYF. The J gene is TRBJ2-7, the V gene TRBV6-2 or TRBV6-3, with D tentatively TRBD1 (6 bases). There are 14 residues in the CDR3. Germline V lookup: CDR1 MNHEY, CDR2 SVGEGT. V lost 3 bases and J 1 base, leaving 10 bases between the germline ends.

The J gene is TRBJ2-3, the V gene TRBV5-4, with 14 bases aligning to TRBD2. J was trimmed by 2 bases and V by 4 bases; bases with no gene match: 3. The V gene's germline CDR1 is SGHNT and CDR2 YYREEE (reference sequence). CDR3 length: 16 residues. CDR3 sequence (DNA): TGTGCCAGCAGCAAGGGACTAGCGGGGGACACAGATACGCAGTATTTT. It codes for CASSKGLAGDTDTQYF.

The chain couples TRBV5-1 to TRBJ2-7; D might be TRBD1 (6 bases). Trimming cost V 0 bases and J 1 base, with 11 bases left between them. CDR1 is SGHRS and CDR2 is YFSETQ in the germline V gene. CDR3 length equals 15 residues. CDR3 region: CASSLGRGISYEQYF. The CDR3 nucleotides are TGCGCCAGCAGCTTGGGCAGGGGAATTTCCTACGAGCAGTACTTC.

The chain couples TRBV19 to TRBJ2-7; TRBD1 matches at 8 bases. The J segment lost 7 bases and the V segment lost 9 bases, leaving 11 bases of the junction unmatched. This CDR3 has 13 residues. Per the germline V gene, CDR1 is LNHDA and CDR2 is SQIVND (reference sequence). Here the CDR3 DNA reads TGTGCCAGCCTAGGCGGGACAGGATGGGAGCAGTACTTC. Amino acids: CASLGGTGWEQYF.

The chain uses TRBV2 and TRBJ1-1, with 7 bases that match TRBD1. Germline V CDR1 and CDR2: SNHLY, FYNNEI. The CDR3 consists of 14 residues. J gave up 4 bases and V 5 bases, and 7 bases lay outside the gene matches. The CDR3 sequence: CASSQTGWGTEAFF. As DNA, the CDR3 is TGTGCCAGCAGTCAGACAGGGTGGGGCACTGAAGCTTTCTTT.

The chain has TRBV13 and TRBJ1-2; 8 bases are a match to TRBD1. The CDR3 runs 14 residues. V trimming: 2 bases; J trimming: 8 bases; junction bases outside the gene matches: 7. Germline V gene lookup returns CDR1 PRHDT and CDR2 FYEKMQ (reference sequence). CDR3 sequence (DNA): TGTGCCAGCAGCTTAATTACAGGGGGGCGCGGCTACACCTTC. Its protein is CASSLITGGRGYTF.

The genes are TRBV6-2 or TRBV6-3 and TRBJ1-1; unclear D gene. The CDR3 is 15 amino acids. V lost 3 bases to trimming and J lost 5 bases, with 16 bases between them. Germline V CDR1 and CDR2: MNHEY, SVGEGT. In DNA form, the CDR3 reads TGTGCCAGCAGTTATCAACTGGCCGCGGGGACTGAAGCTTTCTTT. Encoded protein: CASSYQLAAGTEAFF.

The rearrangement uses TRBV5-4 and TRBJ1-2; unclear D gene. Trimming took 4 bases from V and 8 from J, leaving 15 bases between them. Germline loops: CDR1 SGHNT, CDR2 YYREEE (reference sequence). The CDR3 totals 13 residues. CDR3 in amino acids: CASSTQDTWGYTF. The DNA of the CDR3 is TGTGCCAGCAGCACACAAGATACATGGGGCTACACCTTC.

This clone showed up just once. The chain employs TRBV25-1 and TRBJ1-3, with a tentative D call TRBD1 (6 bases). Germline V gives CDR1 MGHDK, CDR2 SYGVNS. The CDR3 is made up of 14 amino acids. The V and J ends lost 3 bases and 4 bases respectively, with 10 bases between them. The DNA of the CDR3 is TGTGCCAGCAGTGACAACAGGGAAGGAAACACCATATATTTT. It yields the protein CASSDNREGNTIYF.

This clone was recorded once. The CDR3 region has the DNA TGTGCCAGCAGCGTGGCAGGGGCAGGGGACTACGAGCAGTACTTC. Its protein is CASSVAGAGDYEQYF. The chain uses TRBV5-6 and TRBJ2-7; D may be TRBD1 (6 bases). CDR1 is SGHDT, CDR2 YYEEEE, per germline. The V end lost 4 bases, the J end lost 3 bases, and 17 bases lay between the germline ends. This CDR3 is 15 amino acids long.

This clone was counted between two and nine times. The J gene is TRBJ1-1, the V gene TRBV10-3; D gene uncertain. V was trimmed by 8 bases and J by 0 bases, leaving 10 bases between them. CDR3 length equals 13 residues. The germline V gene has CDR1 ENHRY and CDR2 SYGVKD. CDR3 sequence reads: CAIRLNMNTEAFF. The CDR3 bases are TGTGCCATCCGACTTAACATGAACACTGAAGCTTTCTTT.

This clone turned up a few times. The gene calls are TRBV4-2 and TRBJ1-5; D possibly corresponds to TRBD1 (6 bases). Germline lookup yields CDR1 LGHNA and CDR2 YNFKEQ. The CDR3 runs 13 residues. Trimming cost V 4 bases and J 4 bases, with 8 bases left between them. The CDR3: CASSLTGNQPQHF. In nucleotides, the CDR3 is TGTGCCAGCAGCCTAACAGGGAATCAGCCCCAGCATTTT.

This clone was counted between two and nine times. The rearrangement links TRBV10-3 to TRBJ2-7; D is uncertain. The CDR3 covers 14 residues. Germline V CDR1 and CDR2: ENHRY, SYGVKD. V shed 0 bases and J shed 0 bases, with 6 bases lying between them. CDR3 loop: CAISESGFSYEQYF. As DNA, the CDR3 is TGTGCCATCAGTGAGTCCGGTTTCTCCTACGAGCAGTACTTC.

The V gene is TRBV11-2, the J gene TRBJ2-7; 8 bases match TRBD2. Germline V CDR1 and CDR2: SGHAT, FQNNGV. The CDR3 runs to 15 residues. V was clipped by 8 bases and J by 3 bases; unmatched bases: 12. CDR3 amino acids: CASSEGLAGYYEQYF. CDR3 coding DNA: TGTGCCAGCTCCGAGGGGTTAGCGGGATACTACGAGCAGTACTTC.

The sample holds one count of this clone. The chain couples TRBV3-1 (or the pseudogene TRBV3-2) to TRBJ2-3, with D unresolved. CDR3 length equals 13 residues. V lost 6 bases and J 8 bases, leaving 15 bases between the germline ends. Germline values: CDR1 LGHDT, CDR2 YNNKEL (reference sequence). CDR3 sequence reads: CASSRFLGGTQYF. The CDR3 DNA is TGTGCCAGCAGTCGATTCCTAGGTGGTACGCAGTATTTT.

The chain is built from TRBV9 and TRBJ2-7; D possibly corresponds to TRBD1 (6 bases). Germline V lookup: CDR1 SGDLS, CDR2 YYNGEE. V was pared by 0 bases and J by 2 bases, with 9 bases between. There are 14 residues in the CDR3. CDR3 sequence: CASSVATGPYEQYF. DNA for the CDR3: TGTGCCAGCAGCGTAGCGACAGGCCCCTACGAGCAGTACTTC.